The rows below give T cell receptor beta chains drawn from one sample of a study of persistence of HIV-infected CD4 T cells. Their cognate antigens are unknown. Assay: immunoSEQ multiplex PCR; the TCRdb copy retains only in-frame clones and omits some. The table includes 25,000 to 30,000 clones, roughly four fifths detected once. The sequencing used CD4+ T cells sorted from PBMCs after roughly 19-hour stimulation, collected from a patient who received antiretroviral therapy. These receptors originate from an adult man with HIV who was CMV-seropositive. Each CDR3 is given with its conserved first and last residue. A D gene is named only where the DNA matches it firmly. Not every row has a clone size; where given, it reads once, few, many or a size class.

clone_size: once
d_call: NA
j_call: TRBJ2-4
v_call: TRBV19
cdr3_aa: CASRLREGKNIQYF
cdr3_nt: TGTGCCAGTCGGTTAAGGGAAGGCAAAAACATTCAGTACTTC

clone_size: NA
d_call: NA
j_call: TRBJ1-1
v_call: TRBV29-1
cdr3_aa: CSVFKGRAFF
cdr3_nt: TGCAGCGTTTTTAAGGGTAGAGCTTTCTTT

clone_size: NA
d_call: NA
j_call: TRBJ2-3
v_call: TRBV24-1
cdr3_aa: CATSESRVDTQYF
cdr3_nt: TGTGCCACCAGTGAATCCAGGGTGGATACGCAGTATTTT

clone_size: NA
d_call: NA
j_call: TRBJ2-2
v_call: TRBV9
cdr3_aa: CASSVSQNTGELFF
cdr3_nt: TGTGCCAGCAGCGTAAGTCAGAACACCGGGGAGCTGTTTTTT

clone_size: NA
d_call: TRBD2
j_call: TRBJ2-7
v_call: TRBV5-4
cdr3_aa: CASSLELADAYEQYF
cdr3_nt: TGTGCCAGCAGCTTGGAACTAGCGGATGCCTACGAGCAGTACTTC

clone_size: NA
d_call: NA
j_call: TRBJ1-6
v_call: TRBV27
cdr3_aa: CASRLGDHSPLHF
cdr3_nt: TGTGCCAGCAGACTGGGTGACCATTCACCCCTCCACTTT

clone_size: NA
d_call: NA
j_call: TRBJ2-2
v_call: TRBV5-1
cdr3_aa: CASSLEGGIATGELFF
cdr3_nt: TGCGCCAGCAGCTTGGAGGGCGGGATTGCCACCGGGGAGCTGTTTTTT

clone_size: NA
d_call: TRBD2
j_call: TRBJ2-7
v_call: TRBV5-8
cdr3_aa: CASSRSGGAHEQYF
cdr3_nt: TGTGCCAGCAGCAGAAGCGGGGGGGCCCACGAGCAGTACTTC

clone_size: NA
d_call: NA
j_call: TRBJ2-2
v_call: TRBV9
cdr3_aa: CASSVSGTRATGELFF
cdr3_nt: TGTGCCAGCAGCGTATCAGGGACACGGGCCACCGGGGAGCTGTTTTTT

clone_size: NA
d_call: NA
j_call: TRBJ1-2
v_call: TRBV5-4
cdr3_aa: CASSLGSGEVYGYTF
cdr3_nt: TGTGCCAGCAGCTTGGGGTCAGGGGAGGTCTATGGCTACACCTTC

clone_size: NA
d_call: NA
j_call: TRBJ1-3
v_call: TRBV25-1
cdr3_aa: CASSSGNTIYF
cdr3_nt: TGTGCCAGCAGCAGCGGAAACACCATATATTTT

clone_size: NA
d_call: NA
j_call: TRBJ2-1
v_call: TRBV19
cdr3_aa: CASRAGVREQFF
cdr3_nt: TGTGCCAGTAGGGCAGGGGTAAGGGAGCAGTTCTTC

clone_size: NA
d_call: NA
j_call: TRBJ1-1
v_call: TRBV27
cdr3_aa: CASSLEQFEAFF
cdr3_nt: TGTGCCAGCAGTTTAGAACAATTTGAAGCTTTCTTT

clone_size: NA
d_call: NA
j_call: TRBJ2-3
v_call: TRBV5-8
cdr3_aa: CASSLVFDRMGTDTQYF
cdr3_nt: TGTGCCAGCAGCTTGGTATTCGACAGAATGGGCACAGATACGCAGTATTTT

clone_size: NA
d_call: NA
j_call: TRBJ2-2
v_call: TRBV5-1
cdr3_aa: CASSLGNRGGNTGELFF
cdr3_nt: TGCGCCAGCAGCCTGGGAAACAGGGGAGGGAACACCGGGGAGCTGTTTTTT

clone_size: NA
d_call: NA
j_call: TRBJ2-7
v_call: TRBV28
cdr3_aa: CASRVPGSLGYEQYF
cdr3_nt: TGTGCCAGCAGAGTTCCAGGGAGCCTTGGCTACGAGCAGTACTTC

clone_size: NA
d_call: TRBD2
j_call: TRBJ2-1
v_call: TRBV28
cdr3_aa: CASYLGGLGRDNEQFF
cdr3_nt: TGTGCCAGCTATCTGGGAGGACTAGGTCGAGACAATGAGCAGTTCTTC

clone_size: NA
d_call: TRBD2
j_call: TRBJ2-2
v_call: TRBV7-2
cdr3_aa: CASSPRLASNTGELFF
cdr3_nt: TGTGCCAGCAGCCCCCGACTAGCCTCGAACACCGGGGAGCTGTTTTTT

clone_size: NA
d_call: TRBD1
j_call: TRBJ1-5
v_call: TRBV2
cdr3_aa: CASSSGTVIRQPQHF
cdr3_nt: TGTGCCAGCAGTTCCGGGACAGTGATCCGTCAGCCCCAGCATTTT

clone_size: NA
d_call: NA
j_call: TRBJ2-7
v_call: TRBV23-1
cdr3_aa: CASSQSTRTHQIFYEQYF
cdr3_nt: TGCGCCAGCAGTCAATCCACTCGGACACACCAAATATTCTACGAGCAGTACTTC

clone_size: NA
d_call: NA
j_call: TRBJ2-7
v_call: TRBV18
cdr3_aa: CASSLYGTLSYEQYF
cdr3_nt: TGTGCCAGCTCACTGTACGGTACTCTCTCCTACGAGCAGTACTTC

clone_size: NA
d_call: TRBD1
j_call: TRBJ1-6
v_call: TRBV28
cdr3_aa: CASSSIWGQVLNSPLHF
cdr3_nt: TGTGCCAGCAGTTCGATTTGGGGACAGGTTCTTAATTCACCCCTCCACTTT

clone_size: NA
d_call: NA
j_call: TRBJ2-2
v_call: TRBV9
cdr3_aa: CASSVRDTGELFF
cdr3_nt: TGTGCCAGCAGCGTTAGGGACACCGGGGAGCTGTTTTTT

clone_size: NA
d_call: TRBD1
j_call: TRBJ2-3
v_call: TRBV2
cdr3_aa: CASSPGTGASSTDTQYF
cdr3_nt: TGTGCCAGCAGTCCCGGGACAGGGGCGTCAAGCACAGATACGCAGTATTTT

clone_size: NA
d_call: NA
j_call: TRBJ1-4
v_call: TRBV7-9
cdr3_aa: CASSQSEKLFF
cdr3_nt: TGTGCCAGCAGCCAAAGTGAAAAACTGTTTTTT

clone_size: NA
d_call: NA
j_call: TRBJ1-3
v_call: TRBV18
cdr3_aa: CASSPKESSGNTIYF
cdr3_nt: TGTGCCAGCTCACCAAAGGAGAGCTCTGGAAACACCATATATTTT

clone_size: NA
d_call: TRBD1
j_call: TRBJ2-1
v_call: TRBV6-4
cdr3_aa: CASTSRQGSYNEQFF
cdr3_nt: TGTGCCAGCACCTCCCGACAGGGATCCTACAATGAGCAGTTCTTC

clone_size: once
d_call: TRBD1
j_call: TRBJ1-2
v_call: TRBV12-3/TRBV12-4
cdr3_aa: CASSLRQGYGYTF
cdr3_nt: TGTGCCAGCAGTTTGCGACAGGGTTATGGCTACACCTTC

clone_size: NA
d_call: NA
j_call: TRBJ2-2
v_call: TRBV5-1
cdr3_aa: CASSLVTGYTGELFF
cdr3_nt: TGCGCCAGCAGCTTGGTCACAGGGTACACCGGGGAGCTGTTTTTT

clone_size: NA
d_call: NA
j_call: TRBJ1-2
v_call: TRBV7-9
cdr3_aa: CASSLASGTYGYTF
cdr3_nt: TGTGCCAGCAGCTTAGCTTCCGGGACCTATGGCTACACCTTC

clone_size: few
d_call: NA
j_call: TRBJ1-5
v_call: TRBV7-2
cdr3_aa: CASSLVINSNQPQHF
cdr3_nt: TGTGCCAGCAGCTTAGTTATTAATAGCAATCAGCCCCAGCATTTT

clone_size: once
d_call: NA
j_call: TRBJ1-1
v_call: TRBV3-1/TRBV3-2
cdr3_aa: CASSQGPGLITEAFF
cdr3_nt: TGTGCCAGCAGCCAAGGACCGGGGCTGATCACTGAAGCTTTCTTT

clone_size: NA
d_call: NA
j_call: TRBJ1-5
v_call: TRBV3-1/TRBV3-2
cdr3_aa: CASSQGQGTQPQHF
cdr3_nt: TGTGCCAGCAGCCAAGGGCAGGGAACTCAGCCCCAGCATTTT

clone_size: NA
d_call: TRBD2
j_call: TRBJ2-3
v_call: TRBV19
cdr3_aa: CASSGGSGGYTDTQYF
cdr3_nt: TGTGCCAGTAGTGGTGGTAGCGGGGGATACACAGATACGCAGTATTTT

clone_size: few
d_call: TRBD1
j_call: TRBJ2-7
v_call: TRBV28
cdr3_aa: CASRETGGSYEQYF
cdr3_nt: TGTGCCAGCAGAGAGACAGGGGGCTCCTACGAGCAGTACTTC

clone_size: NA
d_call: TRBD1
j_call: TRBJ2-3
v_call: TRBV2
cdr3_aa: CASRARTGRSTDTQYF
cdr3_nt: TGTGCCAGCAGAGCTAGGACAGGGAGGAGCACAGATACGCAGTATTTT

clone_size: once
d_call: NA
j_call: TRBJ2-3
v_call: TRBV7-2
cdr3_aa: CASSPPWRGTTDTQYF
cdr3_nt: TGTGCCAGCAGCCCCCCATGGCGGGGGACAACAGATACGCAGTATTTT

clone_size: NA
d_call: TRBD1
j_call: TRBJ2-7
v_call: TRBV3-1/TRBV3-2
cdr3_aa: CASRGLGQTYEQYF
cdr3_nt: TGTGCCAGCAGGGGTTTGGGACAGACCTACGAGCAGTACTTC

clone_size: NA
d_call: NA
j_call: TRBJ2-3
v_call: TRBV28
cdr3_aa: CASSLGTVSDTQYF
cdr3_nt: TGTGCCAGCAGTTTAGGGACGGTTTCAGATACGCAGTATTTT

clone_size: once
d_call: NA
j_call: TRBJ1-1
v_call: TRBV18
cdr3_aa: CASSPGRTDTEAFF
cdr3_nt: TGTGCCAGCTCACCGGGTCGTACCGACACTGAAGCTTTCTTT

clone_size: NA
d_call: TRBD2
j_call: TRBJ2-2
v_call: TRBV6-6
cdr3_aa: CASQRDGELFF
cdr3_nt: TGTGCCAGCCAGCGGGACGGGGAGCTGTTTTTT

clone_size: NA
d_call: NA
j_call: TRBJ2-3
v_call: TRBV3-1/TRBV3-2
cdr3_aa: CASSQVLTGADTQYF
cdr3_nt: TGTGCCAGCAGCCAAGTCCTGACTGGTGCAGATACGCAGTATTTT

clone_size: few
d_call: NA
j_call: TRBJ1-1
v_call: TRBV28
cdr3_aa: CASMRGWDTEAFF
cdr3_nt: TGTGCCAGCATGCGAGGTTGGGACACTGAAGCTTTCTTT

clone_size: NA
d_call: TRBD2
j_call: TRBJ2-3
v_call: TRBV29-1
cdr3_aa: CSARTSGGTDTQYF
cdr3_nt: TGCAGCGCCCGGACTAGCGGGGGGACAGATACGCAGTATTTT

clone_size: NA
d_call: TRBD1
j_call: TRBJ2-7
v_call: TRBV5-4
cdr3_aa: CASSPPGQRNYEQYF
cdr3_nt: TGTGCCAGCAGTCCCCCGGGACAGAGGAACTACGAGCAGTACTTC

clone_size: NA
d_call: TRBD1
j_call: TRBJ1-3
v_call: TRBV18
cdr3_aa: CASSPGTGYRSSGNTIYF
cdr3_nt: TGTGCCAGCTCGCCCGGGACAGGGTATAGAAGCTCTGGAAACACCATATATTTT

clone_size: NA
d_call: NA
j_call: TRBJ2-2
v_call: TRBV7-2
cdr3_aa: CASSQSRGLNTGELFF
cdr3_nt: TGTGCCAGCAGCCAATCCCGGGGGTTAAACACCGGGGAGCTGTTTTTT

clone_size: NA
d_call: NA
j_call: TRBJ2-3
v_call: TRBV5-1
cdr3_aa: CASSATDTQYF
cdr3_nt: TGCGCCAGCAGCGCGACAGATACGCAGTATTTT

clone_size: few
d_call: TRBD1
j_call: TRBJ1-5
v_call: TRBV27
cdr3_aa: CASRGGQGNQPQHF
cdr3_nt: TGTGCCAGCAGGGGCGGACAGGGCAATCAGCCCCAGCATTTT